Listed below are T cell receptor beta chains from one sample, sequenced in a study of CD8 T cells in cerebrospinal fluid in Alzheimer's disease. TCRdb reprocessed the 10x single-cell sequencing reads, with one entry per CDR3 protein and no DNA. The sample table includes 1,500 to 2,000 distinct CDR3 sequences. Source material: cerebrospinal fluid. These TCRs come from a human donor in good health. Each CDR3 is given with its conserved first and last residue. Clone size is given as once, few, many or a size class.

>TRBV20-1|medium-sized|TRBJ1-5
CSAQGPAQPQHF
>TRBV3-1|large|TRBJ2-2
CASSLRTGYTGELFF
>TRBV5-1|medium-sized|TRBJ2-2
CASSWTPEVLVAGELFF
>TRBV3-1|medium-sized|TRBJ1-2
CASSLRTGGAYGYTF
>TRBV5-1|medium-sized|TRBJ2-7
CASSPDLYEQYF
>TRBV12-3/TRBV12-4|medium-sized|TRBJ2-7
CASSTRTSGLYEQYF
>TRBV7-2|large|TRBJ2-1
CASRSSGGSYNEQFF
>TRBV28|medium-sized|TRBJ2-5
CASSFQAGRQTQYF
>TRBV5-6|medium-sized|TRBJ2-1
CASSSPSEQFF
>TRBV2|medium-sized|TRBJ2-5
CASTPPGGETQYF